This record concerns one T cell receptor (beta chain) sequence. The data stem from a study of blood T cell repertoires in COVID-19. About the study: Acute and convalescent COVID-19 specimens originated in the United States, Italy and Spain. The analysed material was cDNA or gDNA that came from T cells, B-cell-depleted T cells, or PBMCs.

Per the germline V gene, CDR1 is SGHDT and CDR2 is YYEEEE. This CDR3 has 14 residues. Trimming shortened V by 6 bases and J by 4 bases, and 15 bases separated the two germline ends. In the original analysis: Amplification with reference gene primers provided the estimates of nucleated cell counts. Data came from immunoSEQ multiplex PCR; TCRdb stores just in-frame clones and leaves some out. D and trimming were read from the DNA, whereas the V and J calls and clone size are those reported in that table. The repertoire has approximately 210,000 clones, roughly 80% of them found once; the top ten carry about 5%.

Sequencing input: peripheral blood. This chain links TRBV5-6 with TRBJ2-3, with a weak D call TRBD1 (6 bases). The receptor's source is a human donor in a cohort sampled during active COVID-19. In DNA, the CDR3 is TGTGCCAGCACCCTCACTGGGGGCGCAGATACGCAGTATTTT. Amino acids: CASTLTGGADTQYF. Variable domain in full (rest from reference TRBV5-6 and TRBJ2-3): DAGVTQSPTHLIKTRGQQVTLRCSPKSGHDTVSWYQQALGQGPQFIFQYYEEEERQRGNFPDRFSGHQFPNYSSELNVNALLLGDSALYLCASTLTGGADTQYFGPGTRLTVL.